This T cell receptor beta chain originates from a study of shared clonotypes between healthy human individuals. Libraries were prepared by immunoSEQ multiplex PCR; TCRdb keeps only in-frame clonotypes and omits some of them. The table has millions of clones, roughly 92% seen once. With regard to this clone: Its antigen is unknown.

Trimming took off 5 bases at V and 3 bases at J, with 3 bases between the two ends. The CDR3 is 11 amino acids. The germline V gene has CDR1 LGHNT and CDR2 FRNRAP. The study, taken as a whole, reports: Only blood underwent sampling, and tissue repertoires likely differ.

This receptor was obtained from a man aged 18 to 30 in good health. The rearrangement links TRBV12-5 to TRBJ2-3; no definite D call. The sequencing sample was made of naive CD4+ T cells sorted from blood. The sample's subset: CD45RA+ positively selected. CDR3 coding DNA: TGTGCTAGTGGTCGGACAGATACGCAGTATTTT. Translating it yields CASGRTDTQYF.